What follows is one TCR beta chain and its context. The table lists this clonotype with many counts. Its antigen remains unidentified. The record has no base qualities; no much larger clone is one base away. Stable Graves' hyperthyroidism was defined as no progression to ophthalmopathy during 18 months of follow-up. The hyperthyroidism patients were between 18 and 65 years old and newly diagnosed, with a disease duration of less than 2 months. Any patient with an uncontrolled infection, another autoimmune disease, pregnancy or lactation was excluded. Clinical symptoms, serum thyroxine and TRAb, thyroid ultrasound, and orbital computed tomography formed the basis for the diagnoses. Ficoll-Paque density gradient centrifugation was used to isolate PBMCs from 8 to 10 ml of fresh peripheral blood. Trizol reagent was used to extract total RNA, and RNA quality was then checked on an Agilent 2100 Bioanalyzer.

This sample is drawn from a study of T cells in Graves' hyperthyroidism and ophthalmopathy (dated by TCRdb to the late 2010s). About the full investigation: Peripheral blood was collected at initial diagnosis, before any treatment. To identify distinguishing TCR V-J signatures, a discovery cohort of some 99 patients was used, comprising some 45 with Graves' ophthalmopathy and 57 with stable Graves' hyperthyroidism. In roughly six Graves' hyperthyroidism patients, the study also compared T-cell repertoires from thyroid tissue with T-cell repertoires from blood. The roughly 100 discovery patients were randomly split 7:3 into training and test sets. Prospective prediction of ophthalmopathy was tested in an independent validation cohort of under 20 hyperthyroidism patients and some 17 patients who later progressed to ophthalmopathy. Once sampling was done, hyperthyroidism patients were given methimazole at a starting dose of 30 mg daily, whereas ophthalmopathy patients were given high-dose intravenous methylprednisolone. According to the paper, TCR Vbeta CDR3 sequencing was carried out on 135 peripheral blood samples, which came from over 40 ophthalmopathy, some 73 hyperthyroidism and about 17 progressor patients.

What the work shows at the level of the full study, not this receptor alone: A 13 V-J signature model separated ophthalmopathy from stable hyperthyroidism, with approximately 87% sensitivity and 81% to 82% specificity in cross-validation and 80%/75% in testing. During validation, the model predicted progression to ophthalmopathy a median of roughly 7.1 months ahead of onset, with around 70% sensitivity and 72.22% specificity. Blood samples also contained most of the expanded thyroid clonotypes (frequency above 0.001), which suggests that blood repertoires may reflect thyroid immune responses. No statistical method was used to fix the sample size in advance, and group allocation was not hidden from the investigators.

The germline V gene sets CDR1 to SGHTS and CDR2 to YDEGEE. Trimming costs V 1 base and J 5 bases, and their ends lie 9 bases apart. Inclusive of the bounding cysteine and phenylalanine, the CDR3 is 13 residues long. Just the 39-base CDR3 DNA is kept, in frame starting at base 1. The TCR beta CDR3 regions were amplified from the RNA transcripts. A first-round RT-PCR of the TCR CDR3 used the HTBI primer set with the Qiagen OneStep RT-PCR kit. Libraries were constructed in a second round of multiplex PCR, after which size selection and purification were carried out. Libraries were sequenced paired-end with 100 bp reads on an Illumina HiSeq2000. The authors processed their data as follows. SOAPnuke was used to process the raw data, with reads discarded if the reads contained adapters or uncalled bases, had a mean Phred below 15, or lacked an exact constant-primer or identifier match. COPE v1.2.5 was used to merge high-quality paired reads, and clonotypes were defined as unique nucleotide sequences. Clonotypes were aligned to IMGT TRBV, TRBD and TRBJ reference segments using MiTCR v1.1. Analysis was restricted to V-J combinations with a frequency above 0.0001, which covered about 99% of repertoires. A TCS score was defined as the ratio between F50 (clonal expansion) and ExV (chaos), using BLOSUM62-based TCRdist between CDR3 peptides within each V-J. Welch's t-statistics and random forest reduced several hundred V-J features to fewer than 15, which were used in a naive Bayes classifier (R e1071). TCRdb itself trimmed the public reads at Q25 with fastp, ran MiXCR and retained productive beta chains. Each CDR3 protein appears once, grouped with its most common genes and DNA. Clone size and V and J calls follow TCRdb, not the original study. The sample table lists around 190,000 distinct CDR3 sequences, over 15% of them with a count of one. Of the sample, roughly 28% is held by the ten largest clones.

The clonotype was recovered from a woman between 50 and 59 years old with Graves' hyperthyroidism. The sample taken for sequencing was blood. The V and J segments used are TRBV5-8 and TRBJ2-5; a tentative D call is TRBD1 (5 bases match). Here is the DNA: TGTGCCAGCAGCTTGCAAGGGGATGAGACCCAGTACTTC. Protein translation: CASSLQGDETQYF.